Below are 22 T cell receptor beta chains sequenced from a single sample in a study of blood T cell repertoires in COVID-19. Here immunoSEQ multiplex PCR was the method, and the copy in TCRdb shows in-frame clones only, minus some. The sample carries some 40,000 clones, more than 75% recorded once. Source material: peripheral blood. These receptors were collected from a human donor in a cohort sampled during active COVID-19.

CDR3 nucleotides: TGTGCCAGCATGCTAGTGATCCATGAGCAGTTCTTC. It specifies CASMLVIHEQFF. V usage is TRBV2 and J usage is TRBJ2-1; D not certain. The V gene's germline CDR1 is SNHLY and CDR2 FYNNEI. V was shortened by 7 bases and J by 8 bases, with 12 bases between the two germline ends. The CDR3 runs to 12 residues.

The CDR3 reads CASSRDRGMNTEAFF. CDR3 DNA: TGTGCCAGCAGCCGGGACAGGGGAATGAACACTGAAGCTTTCTTT. The V and J genes are TRBV27 and TRBJ1-1; 10 nucleotides agree with TRBD1. Germline V gene data show CDR1 as MNHEY and CDR2 as SMNVEV (reference sequence). There are 15 residues in the CDR3. V trimming: 6 bases; J trimming: 0 bases; junction bases outside the gene matches: 4.

The CDR3 bases are TGTGCCAGCAGCCGGGGACCGGGACAGCCTGGCACAGATACGCAGTATTTT. Protein product: CASSRGPGQPGTDTQYF. V usage is TRBV3-1 (or the pseudogene TRBV3-2) and J usage is TRBJ2-3, with 7 bases fitting TRBD1. The junction had 11 bases not matched to a gene; V was cut back by 4 bases and J by 1 base. CDR3 length: 17 residues. The germline CDR1 and CDR2 sequences are LGHDT and YNNKEL (reference sequence).

V gene TRBV10-2 combines with J gene TRBJ2-1, with D maybe TRBD2 (6 bases). The V end was cut by 11 bases, the J end by 9 bases, with 29 bases between. CDR1 and CDR2 (germline): WSHSY, SAAADI. This CDR3 contains 16 residues. The CDR3 DNA sequence: TGCGCCCTATCCTCCCCCTCTGTCGGGAGTGGACCTGAGCAGTTCTTC. It yields the protein CALSSPSVGSGPEQFF.

The gene calls are TRBV2 and TRBJ2-7; D is perhaps TRBD1 (6 bases). The ends were cut back, 9 bases at V and 1 base at J, with 13 bases in the middle. The CDR3 is 13 residues long. Germline V lookup: CDR1 SNHLY, CDR2 FYNNEI. The CDR3 nucleotides are TGTGCCAGTACAGGGTTAGTTTCCTACGAGCAGTACTTC. Translating gives CASTGLVSYEQYF.

The chain carries TRBV18 and TRBJ1-1; TRBD1 is a possible D gene (5 bases). CDR1 and CDR2 (germline): KGHSH, LQKENI. Trimming left V 8 bases short and J 3 bases short, with 13 bases between. The CDR3 runs to 13 residues. The CDR3 region is CASQQGTDTEAFF. The CDR3 region has the DNA TGTGCCAGCCAGCAGGGTACGGACACTGAAGCTTTCTTT.

The rearrangement links TRBV11-1 to TRBJ1-2, with TRBD1 matching 8 bases. The CDR3 loop spans 15 amino acids. The V segment lost 0 bases and the J segment 8 bases; nucleotides outside the gene matches: 8. Germline CDR1 and CDR2: SGHAT and FQDESV (reference sequence). CDR3 nucleotides: TGTGCCAGCAGCTTAGCCCCGGGACAGGACGGAGGCTACACCTTC. It yields the protein CASSLAPGQDGGYTF.

The chain has TRBV30 and TRBJ2-1; 7 nucleotides line up with TRBD2. Germline V gives CDR1 GTSNPN, CDR2 SVGIG (reference sequence). The CDR3 covers 13 residues. After removal of 0 bases from V and 7 bases from J, the junction contained 3 bases not matched to a gene. The CDR3 DNA follows: TGTGCCTGGAGTGTAACCGGGGGGAATGAGCAGTTCTTC. Translating gives CAWSVTGGNEQFF.

V usage is TRBV6-6 and J usage is TRBJ2-3; TRBD1 matches 7 bases. V gave up 11 bases and J gave up 4 bases; unmatched junction bases: 15. Germline lookup yields CDR1 MNHNY and CDR2 SVGAGI (reference sequence). The CDR3 contains 15 residues. CDR3 sequence: CAARFRGSGPDTQYF. Written as DNA, the CDR3 is TGTGCCGCCCGGTTCAGGGGGAGTGGCCCAGATACGCAGTATTTT.

V usage is TRBV5-4 and J usage is TRBJ2-3; 12 positions match TRBD2. In germline, CDR1 is SGHNT, CDR2 YYREEE (reference sequence). The length of the CDR3 is 14 residues. V was pared by 3 bases and J by 6 bases, with 2 bases of the junction left unmatched. CDR3 DNA sequence: TGTGCCAGCAGCTCAGGGACTAGCGGGGATACGCAGTATTTT. This codes for CASSSGTSGDTQYF.

The V and J genes are TRBV6-1 and TRBJ1-2, with D possibly matching TRBD1 (5 bases). V lost 3 bases and J 8 bases, leaving 16 bases between the germline ends. The length of the CDR3 is 14 residues. From germline, CDR1 is MNHNS and CDR2 SASEGT. The CDR3 sequence is CASSDGYRIYGYTF. In nucleotides, the CDR3 is TGTGCCAGCAGTGATGGGTACAGGATCTACGGCTACACCTTC.

The V and J genes are TRBV30 and TRBJ1-2; TRBD1 might be the D (6 bases). Germline V gene sequence: CDR1 GTSNPN, CDR2 SVGIG (reference sequence). The CDR3 is 13 residues long. The V end was cut by 2 bases, the J end by 8 bases, with 15 bases between. The CDR3 protein is CAWSSGGSDGYTF. In DNA, the CDR3 is TGTGCCTGGAGTAGTGGGGGCAGTGACGGCTACACCTTC.

The chain links TRBV9 to TRBJ2-7; 13 nucleotides agree with TRBD2. Germline V CDR1 and CDR2: SGDLS, YYNGEE. After removal of 5 bases from V and 6 bases from J, the junction contained 5 bases not matched to a gene. The CDR3 spans 14 residues. CDR3 in amino acids: CASSGLAGEGEQYF. Here the CDR3 DNA reads TGTGCCAGCAGTGGACTAGCGGGAGAGGGCGAGCAGTACTTC.

The chain combines TRBV7-3 with TRBJ2-1; 10 bases map to TRBD2. Germline lookup yields CDR1 SGHTA and CDR2 FQGTGA. The J segment lost 4 bases and the V segment lost 6 bases, leaving 9 bases of the junction unmatched. The length of the CDR3 is 16 residues. This CDR3 reads CASSQWSSGSYNEQFF. CDR3 nucleotides: TGTGCCAGCAGTCAATGGTCTAGCGGGAGTTACAATGAGCAGTTCTTC. Complete variable domain (other parts from reference TRBV7-3 and TRBJ2-1): GAGVSQTPSNKVTEKGKYVELRCDPISGHTALYWYRQSLGQGPEFLIYFQGTGAADDSGLPNDRFFAVRPEGSVSTLKIQRTERGDSAVYLCASSQWSSGSYNEQFFGPGTRLTVL.

The CDR3 reads CASSQDPQGATNEKLFF. For the CDR3, the DNA is TGTGCCAGCAGCCAAGATCCCCAGGGGGCCACTAATGAAAAACTGTTTTTT. The rearrangement links TRBV4-2 to TRBJ1-4; TRBD1 matches at 8 bases. The V segment lost 0 bases and the J segment 2 bases; nucleotides outside the gene matches: 5. Germline V lookup: CDR1 LGHNA, CDR2 YNFKEQ. This CDR3 is built from 17 residues.

This clone was counted a few times. The rearrangement links TRBV19 to TRBJ1-1, with 7 nucleotides matching TRBD1. Unmatched junction bases numbered 6, after V lost 5 bases and J lost 0 bases. This CDR3 has 15 amino acids. Germline assignment: CDR1 LNHDA and CDR2 SQIVND (reference sequence). CDR3 protein: CASSRDRDMNTEAFF. CDR3 nucleotide sequence: TGTGCCAGTAGTCGGGACAGAGATATGAACACTGAAGCTTTCTTT.

The rearrangement links TRBV28 to TRBJ2-1; TRBD1 matches at 7 bases. Germline loops: CDR1 MDHEN, CDR2 SYDVKM. With V trimmed by 7 bases and J by 8 bases, 8 bases remained unmatched. This CDR3 has 13 amino acids. The CDR3 here is CASNPDRVHEQFF. In nucleotides, the CDR3 is TGTGCCAGCAACCCCGACAGGGTCCATGAGCAGTTCTTC.

The J gene is TRBJ1-5, the V gene TRBV2, with D maybe TRBD1 (6 bases). The length of the CDR3 is 13 residues. The V end lost 8 bases, the J end lost 6 bases, and 14 bases lay between the germline ends. Per germline, CDR1 SNHLY and CDR2 FYNNEI. CDR3 in DNA: TGTGCCAGCGACAAGGGGGGGGCTCAGCCCCAGCATTTT. Its translation: CASDKGGAQPQHF.

CDR3: CASSSLAGTGNNEQFF. CDR3 nucleotide sequence: TGTGCCAGCAGCTCCTTAGCGGGGACGGGCAACAATGAGCAGTTCTTC. The rearrangement links TRBV7-9 to TRBJ2-1; 8 bases line up with TRBD2. Losses at the gene ends were 4 bases for V and 5 bases for J; bases not matched to a gene: 10. CDR3 size: 16 residues. Germline V gene lookup returns CDR1 SEHNR and CDR2 FQNEAQ (reference sequence).

The chain employs TRBV9 and TRBJ2-1; 11 bases agree with TRBD2. Per the germline V gene, CDR1 is SGDLS and CDR2 is YYNGEE. V lost 0 bases to trimming and J lost 9 bases; unmatched junction nucleotides: 11. The CDR3 runs 17 residues. DNA of the CDR3: TGTGCCAGCAGCGTAGTGGCTAGCGGGAGGACCGGAGGTGAGCAGTTCTTC. It codes for CASSVVASGRTGGEQFF.

The chain recombines TRBV27 with TRBJ2-1, with TRBD2 matching over 7 bases. The CDR3 totals 15 residues. CDR1 and CDR2 from the germline V gene are MNHEY and SMNVEV (reference sequence). The trim removed 6 bases at V and 2 bases at J, leaving 7 bases unmatched. The CDR3 loop reads CASRGGSWPYNEQFF. CDR3 bases: TGTGCCAGCAGGGGCGGGAGTTGGCCCTACAATGAGCAGTTCTTC.

The chain employs TRBV14 and TRBJ2-3; D remains ambiguous. The V and J ends lost 1 base and 4 bases respectively, with 9 bases between them. Germline CDR1 and CDR2: SGHDN and FVKESK. The CDR3 contains 14 residues. The DNA for the CDR3 is TGTGCCAGCAGCCAAGTGAGAGGAGCAGATACGCAGTATTTT. Its protein product is CASSQVRGADTQYF.